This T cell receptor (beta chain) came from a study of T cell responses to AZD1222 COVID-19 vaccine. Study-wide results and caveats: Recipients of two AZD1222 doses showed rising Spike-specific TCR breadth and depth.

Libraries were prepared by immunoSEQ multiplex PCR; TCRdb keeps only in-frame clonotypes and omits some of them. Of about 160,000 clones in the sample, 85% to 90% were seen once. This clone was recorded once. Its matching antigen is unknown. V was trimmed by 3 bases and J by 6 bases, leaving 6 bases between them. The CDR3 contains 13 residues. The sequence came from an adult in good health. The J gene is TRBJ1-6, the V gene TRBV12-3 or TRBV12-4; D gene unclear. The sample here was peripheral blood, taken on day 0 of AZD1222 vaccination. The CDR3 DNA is TGTGCCAGCAGTTTGGCAGTTAATTCACCCCTCCACTTT. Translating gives CASSLAVNSPLHF.